A single sample gave rise to the 14 T cell receptor beta chains below, sequenced in a study of OX40 agonist ivuxolimab in advanced cancers. Produced via immunoSEQ multiplex PCR; TCRdb's table is partial and in-frame only. The sample lists about 23,000 clones, approximately 80% seen once, with roughly a sixth in the top ten. This material consisted of CD4+ or CD8+ T cells sorted from blood, taken in a trial of the OX40 agonist ivuxolimab. These receptors all stem from an adult with an advanced solid tumor such as melanoma, head and neck, liver or kidney cancer.

This clone has more than one count but fewer than ten. This CDR3 reads CASSMGQGTQARTQYF. In nucleotides, the CDR3 is TGTGCCAGTAGTATGGGACAGGGGACGCAAGCCCGTACGCAGTATTTT. This chain uses TRBV19 with TRBJ2-3; 10 bases are shared with TRBD1. Germline trimming cut 3 bases from V and 8 bases from J; bases unmatched to any gene: 11. The CDR3 totals 16 residues. The germline gives CDR1 LNHDA, CDR2 SQIVND (reference sequence). Full variable domain (rest looked up from reference TRBV19 and TRBJ2-3): DGGITQSPKYLFRKEGQNVTLSCEQNLNHDAMYWYRQDPGQGLRLIYYSQIVNDFQKGDIAEGYSVSREKKESFPLTVTSAQKNPTAFYLCASSMGQGTQARTQYFGPGTRLTVL.

The rearrangement uses TRBV25-1 and TRBJ2-7, with 7 positions matching TRBD1. CDR1 and CDR2 from the germline V gene are MGHDK and SYGVNS. Trimming removed 4 bases from V and 5 bases from J; junction bases left unmatched: 2. CDR3 length: 12 amino acids. Here the CDR3 reads CASSATGNEQYF. The CDR3 coding sequence is TGTGCCAGCAGTGCGACAGGGAACGAGCAGTACTTC.

The rearrangement links TRBV6-5 to TRBJ2-1; TRBD1 aligns across 8 bases. This CDR3 has 15 amino acids. CDR1 is MNHEY and CDR2 is SVGAGI in the germline V gene. Losses at the gene ends were 6 bases for V and 6 bases for J; bases not matched to a gene: 10. The CDR3 protein is CASRTGVQGLNEQFF. In DNA, the CDR3 is TGTGCCAGCAGGACAGGGGTTCAAGGGCTCAATGAGCAGTTCTTC.

This sequence joins TRBV19 and TRBJ2-1; TRBD2 agrees at 10 bases. The junction had 10 bases not matched to a gene; V was cut back by 8 bases and J by 6 bases. Germline CDR1 reads LNHDA; CDR2 reads SQIVND (reference sequence). This CDR3 is 15 amino acids long. This CDR3 is CASSSTSGAPNEQFF. The CDR3 DNA is TGTGCCAGTTCTTCCACTAGCGGGGCTCCCAATGAGCAGTTCTTC.

The chain couples TRBV27 to TRBJ2-3; no clear D gene. The CDR3 loop spans 13 amino acids. Trimming stripped 6 bases from V and 6 bases from J, with 13 bases between. Germline-derived CDR1 and CDR2 are MNHEY and SMNVEV (reference sequence). The DNA for the CDR3 is TGTGCCAGCAGGCTTGGTAGATTCGATACGCAGTATTTT. Residues: CASRLGRFDTQYF.

The V and J genes are TRBV11-1 and TRBJ2-5; D is uncertain. This CDR3 is built from 16 residues. Germline CDR1 and CDR2: SGHAT and FQDESV (reference sequence). V was pared by 5 bases and J by 0 bases, with 16 bases between. Here the CDR3 DNA reads TGTGCCAGCAGCCCTTGGGGTGGCGGAAACCAAGAGACCCAGTACTTC. It specifies CASSPWGGGNQETQYF.

The rearrangement links TRBV18 to TRBJ2-3, with D tentatively TRBD1 or TRBD2 (6 bases each). Deletions cut 3 bases from V and 2 bases from J, with 12 bases between. Germline V gene sequence: CDR1 KGHSH, CDR2 LQKENI. The CDR3 extends over 15 amino acids. The CDR3 sequence is CASSPTRGPTDTQYF. The DNA for the CDR3 is TGTGCCAGCTCACCGACACGGGGGCCCACAGATACGCAGTATTTT.

The sample holds a few counts of this clone. This chain links TRBV7-2 with TRBJ1-3, with no clear D. The CDR3 has 13 amino acids. CDR1 is SGHTA and CDR2 is FQGNSA in the germline V gene. V lost 7 bases and J 4 bases, leaving 11 bases between the germline ends. The CDR3 nucleotides are TGTGCCAGCACCTCTATCCCGGGAAACACCATATATTTT. Translating gives CASTSIPGNTIYF.

This chain joins TRBV6-5 and TRBJ2-2; D is undetermined. The germline V gene has CDR1 MNHEY and CDR2 SVGAGI. This CDR3 comprises 13 residues. Trimming pared 7 bases from V and 6 bases from J, leaving 12 bases between. The CDR3, as DNA: TGTGCCAGCACAGACTCGTACTCCGGGGAGCTGTTTTTT. As protein: CASTDSYSGELFF.

The chain couples TRBV11-3 to TRBJ2-1; 7 bases fit TRBD1. Germline V gives CDR1 SGHNT, CDR2 YENEEA. V lost 4 bases, J lost 4 bases, and 10 bases stayed unmatched. This CDR3 comprises 16 residues. Here the CDR3 DNA reads TGTGCCAGCAGCTCCCGGGACAGATCCCTTTACAATGAGCAGTTCTTC. Amino acids: CASSSRDRSLYNEQFF.

This clone has a handful of counts. The chain uses TRBV19 and TRBJ2-7; possibly TRBD2 for D (6 bases). V was cut by 4 bases and J by 0 bases, with 13 bases left in between. This CDR3 spans 15 amino acids. Per the germline V gene, CDR1 is LNHDA and CDR2 is SQIVND (reference sequence). CDR3 bases: TGTGCCAGTAGTACCCAAGCGGGTCCCTCCTACGAGCAGTACTTC. Translation gives CASSTQAGPSYEQYF.

The chain joins TRBV5-6 to TRBJ2-3, with 10 bases that match TRBD2. V was pared by 3 bases and J by 5 bases, with 6 bases of the junction left unmatched. CDR1 and CDR2 from the germline V gene are SGHDT and YYEEEE. The CDR3 is 15 residues long. CDR3: CASSSGLANQDTQYF. CDR3 DNA: TGTGCCAGCAGCTCGGGACTAGCGAACCAAGATACGCAGTATTTT.

The chain couples TRBV14 to TRBJ2-1; no definite D call. Germline V lookup: CDR1 SGHDN, CDR2 FVKESK. V was cut by 6 bases and J by 4 bases, with 13 bases left in between. There are 14 residues in the CDR3. The CDR3 nucleotides read TGTGCCAGCAGATCAACCGGACCGTACAATGAGCAGTTCTTC. This translates into CASRSTGPYNEQFF. Looking up the rest from reference TRBV14 and TRBJ2-1 gives the full variable domain: EAGVTQFPSHSVIEKGQTVTLRCDPISGHDNLYWYRRVMGKEIKFLLHFVKESKQDESGMPNNRFLAERTGGTYSTLKVQPAELEDSGVYFCASRSTGPYNEQFFGPGTRLTVL.

This chain connects TRBV9 to TRBJ2-3, with 7 bases lining up with TRBD1. CDR3 length: 16 residues. CDR1 SGDLS and CDR2 YYNGEE come from the germline V gene. Trimming took 0 bases from V and 0 from J; bases not matched to a gene: 4. CDR3 nucleotides: TGTGCCAGCAGCGTAGAAGGGACAGCTAGCACAGATACGCAGTATTTT. Amino acid sequence: CASSVEGTASTDTQYF.